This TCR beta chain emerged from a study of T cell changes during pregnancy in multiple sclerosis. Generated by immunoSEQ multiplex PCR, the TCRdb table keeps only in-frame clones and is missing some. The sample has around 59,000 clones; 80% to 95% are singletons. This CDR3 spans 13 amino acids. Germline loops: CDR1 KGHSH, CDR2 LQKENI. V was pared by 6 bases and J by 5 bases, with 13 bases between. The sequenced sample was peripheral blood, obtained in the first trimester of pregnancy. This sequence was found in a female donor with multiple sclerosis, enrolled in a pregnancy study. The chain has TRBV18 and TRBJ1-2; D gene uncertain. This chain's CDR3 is CASSELSQYGYTF. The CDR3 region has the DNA TGTGCCAGCTCCGAGCTGTCGCAATATGGCTACACCTTC.